This T cell receptor beta chain was recorded in a study of cytomegalovirus exposure and HLA in healthy donors (dated by TCRdb to the late 2010s). The study in broad terms: According to an earlier analysis of a few hundred of the donors, about 179 million T cells yielded some 110 million unique TCR beta sequences and about 300 Gb of sequence data. Approximately 300 gigabases of sequencing data and approximately 92 million unique TCR sequences made up an early release that covered approximately 650 HLA-typed donors. Of the roughly 420 genotyped donors, less than 90% were placed in the genetic ancestry cluster associated with self-reported Caucasian donors. The study was designed to test whether signatures of past pathogen exposure could be identified by cataloging public T cell receptors. The study profiled the T cell repertoires of hundreds of subjects by immunosequencing and related them to cytomegalovirus serostatus. A separate validation cohort of roughly 110 different subjects was used in addition to the 666-subject first cohort. To predict cytomegalovirus infection status, the study brought together high-throughput TCR immunosequencing, statistical association of individual TCRs with disease status, and machine learning. In a later analysis, previously published TCR beta repertoires from 670 or so donors were re-analyzed and high-resolution HLA genotyping was added so that TCR occurrence patterns could be studied. Rather than using new phenotypic data, the later analysis identified candidate immune exposures from TCR beta sequences and from how often those sequences occurred across donors. An earlier analysis of several hundred of the donors applied high-throughput TCR beta sequencing to assess whether each TCR beta V gene segment acted as functional or pseudogenic. Alongside the repertoire data, information on donor age, sex, ethnicity and CMV serostatus was compiled. Genome-wide SNP genotypes for about three fifths of the roughly 670 donors were used in a later genetic analysis, which treated that subset as a discovery cohort. Every discovery cohort repertoire had been produced on one sequencing platform. HLA typing included class I and class II loci at four-digit resolution. Typing coverage varied by locus: roughly 629-630 donors for A, B, C, DRB1 and DQB1; 522 for DQA1; 606 for DPA1; about 450 for DPB1. Because of strong linkage in the cohort, roughly five DR-DQ haplotypes were treated as single units for association and clustering. Among 398 genotyped donors of the cohort, an average of 235,054 unique TCR beta nucleotide sequences were sequenced per donor, approximately 20% of them non-productive.

With regard to this clone: Its antigen specificity is not known. Per-nucleotide qualities are absent, and no much larger clonotype sits a single base away.

Library preparation was by the immunoSEQ multiplex PCR assay. For the multiplex PCR, a mixture combining 60 forward primers for TCR Vbeta segments and 13 reverse primers for TCR Jbeta segments was used. The CDR3 region of rearranged TCR beta genes was amplified from genomic DNA with a multiplex PCR assay. The amplified TCR beta libraries were sequenced on the Illumina HiSeq System as 87-base-pair reads. In the original analysis: Across the roughly 600 repertoires, a later analysis counted some 80 million unique TCR beta chains, 8.5 million to 12 million of which were shared by at least two donors. Raw reads were error-corrected and collapsed into unique sequences with a nearest-neighbor algorithm that merged closely related sequences to remove PCR and sequencing errors. To assign V, D and J gene segments, CDR3 sequences were aligned to IMGT reference sequences. For a sequence to be retained, a match of at least six nucleotides was required to both a V gene segment and a J gene segment. A rearrangement was called productive if the CDR3 had no stop codons and remained in frame with V and J, and every other rearrangement was called non-productive. CDR3 was defined according to IMGT convention as the region running from the second conserved V-encoded cysteine to the conserved J-encoded phenylalanine. In an earlier analysis of 550 to 650 of the donors, sequences lacking an unambiguous match to a single V gene segment were excluded. In an earlier analysis of 587 of the donors, V segments were called functional above 56.7% productive rearrangements and were called segregating when the between-donor standard deviation exceeded 5%. A statistical classification framework was built for diagnosing cytomegalovirus status from the catalog of TCR beta chain sequences. In a later analysis, V and J genes were assigned by comparing TCR nucleotide sequences against IMGT/GENE-DB human TR gene sequences. The TCRdist pipeline was used in a later analysis to assign CDR3 sequences and most-parsimonious VDJ recombination scenarios. In a later analysis, each TCR beta chain was defined by its CDR3 amino acid sequence together with its V-gene family, and reads without a unique V-gene family were excluded. A later analysis removed roughly 590 highly shared, low-generation-probability nucleotide sequences to deal with suspected cross-contamination and a sequencing artifact. A later analysis calculated a clonal expansion index for each public chain from normalized within-repertoire ranks of inferred template counts. A later analysis computed generation probabilities with a VDJ recombination model fitted to out-of-frame rearrangements, and checked the results against IGoR. In a later analysis, hypergeometric tests were used to score TCR-TCR, TCR-HLA and TCR-CMV co-occurrence, with a repertoire-size bias correction applied to TCR pairs. To estimate false discovery rates, a later analysis permuted the HLA or CMV assignments 20 times. In a later analysis, co-occurring TCRs were grouped with DBSCAN, and TCRdist sequence similarity was added when clustering was performed within HLA-allele-positive subsets. Repertoires with fewer than 30,000 or more than 120,000 public chains were left out of co-occurrence clustering, as were about five repertoires with anomalous nucleotide sharing. This immuneACCESS table, as held by TCRdb, lists in-frame sequences with V and J called but not all clones. Of the missing ones, under half trace to an unresolved V gene in checked studies; the others have no known cause. V, J and clone size derive from that table, while D and trimming were established from the DNA sequence. This sample has over 90,000 clones in its table, and 75% to 80% of those were observed once. Of the sample, roughly 9.6% is held by the ten largest clones.

In total, fewer than 750 healthy bone marrow donors made up the cohort. At the time of sampling, every cohort member was nominally healthy, though immune exposures that went unrecorded were likely present. The donor tested CMV seropositive, placing the donor among the approximately 290 seropositive members of the cohort. A peripheral blood sample was provided by each donor, and peripheral blood mononuclear cells were used for TCR beta sequencing. Genomic DNA extraction from the blood cell samples was performed with the Qiagen DNeasy Blood Extraction Kit. The full study reports these points: According to a later analysis, parvovirus B19, influenza, CMV and Epstein-Barr virus appeared linked to several top co-occurrence clusters. When HLA alleles, especially DR and DQ, strongly co-occurred, attributing TCR associations to individual alleles was difficult. A later genetic analysis reported fewer N-insertions in productive TCRs among donors in an Asian-associated ancestry cluster than the roughly 620-donor mean. Correlated functional status among segregating V segments might reflect linkage disequilibrium, but an unknown experimental factor could not be ruled out. A further reported finding was that TCR beta sequences accurately predicted the HLA-A and HLA-B alleles for most subjects in the first cohort. In a later analysis, TCR association rates were found to vary across HLA loci, with the most associated TCRs seen for DRB1 alleles and the fewest for HLA-C alleles. A later analysis found that HLA-associated TCR beta chains were more clonally expanded and had lower generation probabilities than equally common non-associated chains. Because the 87-base-pair reads could not distinguish some IMGT-functional V segments, including TRBV6-2 and TRBV6-3, those segments were excluded. While some public TCRs were present in many individuals, most TCR sequences turned up only very rarely across donors. In this cohort, only TCR beta chains were sequenced, and detectable features were limited by the absence of alpha or paired-chain data. Because counts were too low, roughly 17 rarely observed V segments, including chromosome 9 orphons, were left out of the earlier analysis of approximately 500 of the donors. Sequencing depth was assumed to be roughly uniform across donors in the presence/absence analyses, though that assumption may not hold. In an earlier analysis of roughly 560 of the donors, most TCR beta V segments were observed in productive rearrangements about 90% or about 30% of the time, broadly matching IMGT annotations. In the study, about 150 TCR beta chains were listed as associated with cytomegalovirus. Because some donors lacked HLA typing at each locus, the association tests relied only on the typed subset. At a false discovery rate of 0.05, a later analysis linked about 17,000 TCR beta sequences to specific HLA alleles. V-gene and J-gene trimming of TCR beta chains was associated with a missense DCLRE1C variant in a later genetic analysis, and the association was replicated in an independent cohort. A cluster of highly shared sequence variants was judged likely to represent a technical artifact of the sequencing pipeline. A later analysis found that most CMV-associated TCR beta chains appeared HLA-restricted, with HLA associations seemingly driven largely by CMV exposure. Immune exposure information for the cohort was limited to CMV serostatus. The classifier was reported to diagnose cytomegalovirus status with high specificity and sensitivity in both the original cohort and the validation cohort. A few of the identified cytomegalovirus-associated TCR beta chains were confirmed in vitro to be specific for cytomegalovirus antigens. The authors suggested that the approach could potentially be generalized to other disease states and immunological phenotypes.

The CDR3 contains 15 residues, cysteine and phenylalanine counted. Only CDR3 DNA is held: 45 bases, read in frame from base 1. Here V drops 3 bases and J drops 2 bases, and the junction holds 7 bases not matched to any gene. CDR1 and CDR2 were assigned from the germline V gene (reference sequence) as MNHEY and SMNVEV. The chain is made from TRBV27 and TRBJ2-7, with TRBD1 matching 7 junction bases. This TCR derives from a male donor in good health and CMV-seropositive. Sequencing input: PBMCs. In nucleotides, the sequence is TGTGCCAGCAGTTTGTCTCCCCAGGGGGCCTACGAGCAGTACTTC. This translates into CASSLSPQGAYEQYF.